Below are 23 T cell receptor beta chains sequenced from a single sample in a study of blood T cell repertoires in COVID-19. Assay used: immunoSEQ multiplex PCR; TCRdb lists only in-frame clones, some missing. This table holds roughly 250,000 clones, approximately 80% found once. The sequencing sample was made of peripheral blood. The source is a woman over 75 with active or convalescent COVID-19.

This chain connects TRBV11-2 to TRBJ2-1, with TRBD2 matching 11 bases. Germline lookup yields CDR1 SGHAT and CDR2 FQNNGV. V dropped 5 bases and J dropped 4; count of bases not matched to a gene: 16. The CDR3 spans 19 residues. CDR3 sequence reads: CASSIWGGTSGAAYNEQFF. The CDR3 DNA sequence: TGTGCCAGCAGCATATGGGGGGGGACTAGCGGAGCCGCTTACAATGAGCAGTTCTTC.

The CDR3 loop is CASSPGTGGRATEAFF. The DNA of the CDR3 is TGTGCCAGTAGTCCCGGGACAGGGGGTCGTGCCACTGAAGCTTTCTTT. The rearrangement joins TRBV19 to TRBJ1-1; 11 positions match TRBD1. V lost 5 bases and J lost 4; bases outside the gene matches: 9. The CDR3 is made up of 16 amino acids. The V gene's germline CDR1 is LNHDA and CDR2 SQIVND (reference sequence).

This clone has only a few counts. J is TRBJ2-5 and V is TRBV5-1; 12 bases line up with TRBD1. This CDR3 contains 15 residues. Per germline, CDR1 SGHRS and CDR2 YFSETQ. V lost 0 bases to trimming and J lost 5 bases; unmatched junction nucleotides: 2. CDR3 nucleotide sequence: TGCGCCAGCAGCTTGGAGGGACAGGGGGCTGAGACCCAGTACTTC. As protein: CASSLEGQGAETQYF.

The V call is TRBV9, the J call TRBJ1-1; the match to TRBD1 covers 9 bases. With V trimmed by 3 bases and J by 9 bases, 12 bases remained unmatched. The CDR3 is 15 residues long. From germline, CDR1 is SGDLS and CDR2 YYNGEE. DNA for the CDR3: TGTGCCAGCAGCGCGGGACAGGGATGGTATGGTAAAGCTTTCTTT. Translating it yields CASSAGQGWYGKAFF.

J is TRBJ1-1 and V is TRBV12-2; the table gives TRBD1 as D, unverified against the DNA. TRBV12-2 is described as a pseudogene. The CDR3 extends over 18 amino acids. The CDR3 DNA follows: TGTGCAAGTCGCTTAGACGGCCCTGCAGGGCCATATGGGACTGAAGCTTTCTTT. Translation: CASRLDGPAGPYGTEAFF.

CDR3 region: CASSLGRGRTGELFF. As DNA, the CDR3 is TGTGCCAGCAGTTTAGGGCGGGGGCGAACCGGGGAGCTGTTTTTT. The V and J genes are TRBV28 and TRBJ2-2; D may be TRBD2 (7 bases). Looked up from germline, CDR1 is MDHEN and CDR2 is SYDVKM. V was shortened by 2 bases and J by 5 bases, with 12 bases between the two germline ends. CDR3 length equals 15 residues.

The chain recombines TRBV7-9 with TRBJ2-3; maybe TRBD1 (6 bases). From germline, CDR1 is SEHNR and CDR2 FQNEAQ (reference sequence). The CDR3 covers 15 residues. The V end lost 1 base, the J end lost 1 base, and 9 bases lay between the germline ends. CDR3 in amino acids: CASSLGRGRTDTQYF. The CDR3 region has the DNA TGTGCCAGCAGCTTAGGCAGGGGACGCACAGATACGCAGTATTTT.

The V and J genes are TRBV20-1 and TRBJ2-2, with 9 bases fitting TRBD2. With V trimmed by 6 bases and J by 10 bases, 6 bases remained unmatched. The CDR3 runs 12 residues. Germline V lookup: CDR1 DFQATT, CDR2 SNEGSKA (reference sequence). The chain's CDR3 is CSASGGRAELFF. The CDR3 nucleotides are TGCAGTGCCAGTGGCGGGAGGGCGGAGCTGTTTTTT.

The CDR3 DNA is TGTGCCACCAGTGATTTAAGAGCGGGACTCGCCGGGGAGCTGTTTTTT. It codes for CATSDLRAGLAGELFF. This chain connects TRBV24-1 to TRBJ2-2, with TRBD2 identical over 7 bases. The germline V gene has CDR1 KGHDR and CDR2 SFDVKD. The CDR3 covers 16 residues. V trimming: 1 base; J trimming: 6 bases; junction bases outside the gene matches: 7.

This chain uses TRBV6-1 with TRBJ1-4, with D possibly TRBD1 on 5 matching bases. Looked up from germline, CDR1 is MNHNS and CDR2 is SASEGT. The V and J ends lost 5 bases and 8 bases respectively, with 15 bases between them. This CDR3 has 14 amino acids. This chain's CDR3 is CASSTYPDMEKLFF. The CDR3 DNA reads as TGTGCCAGCAGTACCTACCCGGACATGGAAAAACTGTTTTTT.

V and J are TRBV9 and TRBJ2-3; 8 bases are a match to TRBD2. This CDR3 is built from 16 residues. The V segment lost 0 bases and the J segment 6 bases; nucleotides outside the gene matches: 9. Germline-derived CDR1 and CDR2 are SGDLS and YYNGEE. CDR3 DNA sequence: TGTGCCAGCAGCGTAGCCCCGGCGGGAGGTTGGGATACGCAGTATTTT. It translates to CASSVAPAGGWDTQYF.

The chain recombines TRBV6-5 with TRBJ2-1, with D possibly matching TRBD1 (6 bases). The CDR3 loop spans 15 amino acids. V lost 4 bases, J lost 7 bases, and 17 bases lay in between. Germline-derived CDR1 and CDR2 are MNHEY and SVGAGI. CDR3 sequence (DNA): TGTGCCAGCAGTTGGGCCGCGAGGGGGACGAATGAGCAGTTCTTC. Translating gives CASSWAARGTNEQFF.

This chain joins TRBV3-1 (or the pseudogene TRBV3-2) and TRBJ1-1, with 7 nucleotides matching TRBD1. Germline CDR1 LGHDT, CDR2 YNNKEL (reference sequence). V lost 0 bases to trimming and J lost 0 bases; unmatched junction nucleotides: 7. The CDR3 has 17 amino acids. The CDR3 region has the DNA TGTGCCAGCAGCCAAGATTCACAGGGGATATTGAACACTGAAGCTTTCTTT. It codes for CASSQDSQGILNTEAFF.

The genes are TRBV7-9 and TRBJ2-2; 7 bases agree with TRBD1. The germline CDR1 and CDR2 sequences are SEHNR and FQNEAQ (reference sequence). The CDR3 has 15 amino acids. The V gene end was trimmed by 1 base and the J gene end by 5 bases; junction bases not matched to a gene: 4. CDR3 DNA: TGTGCCAGCAGCTTAGGACAGGGAGAAACCGGGGAGCTGTTTTTT. The encoded protein is CASSLGQGETGELFF.

This clone was seen once. The chain carries TRBV5-4 and TRBJ1-1; no definite D call. CDR3 size: 15 residues. Per germline, CDR1 SGHNT and CDR2 YYREEE (reference sequence). V was pared by 4 bases and J by 5 bases, with 18 bases between. The DNA of the CDR3 is TGTGCCAGCAGCCCCCCCGGGAATCTGGGGACTGAAGCTTTCTTT. Encoded protein: CASSPPGNLGTEAFF. Complete variable domain (other parts from reference TRBV5-4 and TRBJ1-1): ETGVTQSPTHLIKTRGQQVTLRCSSQSGHNTVSWYQQALGQGPQFIFQYYREEENGRGNFPPRFSGLQFPNYSSELNVNALELDDSALYLCASSPPGNLGTEAFFGQGTRLTVV.

This chain joins TRBV6-1 and TRBJ2-1; D is possibly TRBD2 (6 bases). Germline lookup yields CDR1 MNHNS and CDR2 SASEGT. Trimming pared 4 bases from V and 9 bases from J, leaving 22 bases between. The CDR3 sequence is 16 residues long. The CDR3 region has the DNA TGTGCCAGCAGTGGGATTAGCGGCTCCTATCTTCTTGAGCAGTTCTTC. This encodes CASSGISGSYLLEQFF.

J is TRBJ2-3 and V is TRBV20-1; D is uncertain. Trimming removed 3 bases from V and 0 bases from J, with 10 bases in between. CDR3 length: 14 residues. Looked up from germline, CDR1 is DFQATT and CDR2 is SNEGSKA (reference sequence). DNA of the CDR3: TGCAGTGCTAGTAGAGCTCTTAGCACAGATACGCAGTATTTT. Its translation: CSASRALSTDTQYF.

The chain recombines TRBV6-1 with TRBJ1-1; tentative D call: TRBD1 (6 bases). CDR1 and CDR2 from the germline V gene are MNHNS and SASEGT. This CDR3 contains 14 residues. V lost 3 bases and J lost 4, with 12 bases in between. The CDR3 sequence: CASSEPGVGTEAFF. The DNA of the CDR3 is TGTGCCAGCAGTGAGCCAGGGGTAGGCACTGAAGCTTTCTTT.

The chain employs TRBV2 and TRBJ2-1, with TRBD1 matching over 8 bases. This CDR3 is built from 15 residues. V shed 6 bases, J shed 4 bases, and the junction held 8 bases outside the gene matches. Germline lookup yields CDR1 SNHLY and CDR2 FYNNEI. In DNA, the CDR3 is TGTGCCAGCAGCCCGACAGGGGTGAGTTACAATGAGCAGTTCTTC. As protein: CASSPTGVSYNEQFF.

V gene TRBV5-6 combines with J gene TRBJ1-1; tentatively, D is TRBD1 (5 bases). The length of the CDR3 is 11 residues. The germline V gene has CDR1 SGHDT and CDR2 YYEEEE. V was cut by 2 bases and J by 9 bases, with 8 bases left in between. The chain's CDR3 is CASSFGTKAFF. The CDR3 DNA sequence: TGTGCCAGCAGCTTCGGGACTAAAGCTTTCTTT.

The chain joins TRBV6-6 to TRBJ1-5, with D perhaps TRBD1 (6 bases). Germline V gene sequence: CDR1 MNHNY, CDR2 SVGAGI (reference sequence). V lost 8 bases to trimming and J lost 5 bases, with 22 bases between them. The CDR3 consists of 16 residues. The CDR3 nucleotides are TGTGCCAGCCGTAGTTACGAGGGGGGGAGGGATCAGCCCCAGCATTTT. Protein product: CASRSYEGGRDQPQHF.

This clone was seen just once. V usage is TRBV27 and J usage is TRBJ1-1; D is possibly TRBD1 (6 bases). This CDR3 has 15 residues. The ends were cut back, 5 bases at V and 7 bases at J, with 20 bases in the middle. The germline V gene encodes CDR1 MNHEY and CDR2 SMNVEV (reference sequence). The DNA of the CDR3 is TGTGCCAGCAGTAAACAGGGTAGTGGTTATATTGAAGCTTTCTTT. This encodes CASSKQGSGYIEAFF.

This clone appeared once. The rearrangement joins TRBV28 to TRBJ2-6; no clear D. Deletions cut 3 bases from V and 6 bases from J, with 9 bases between. The CDR3 is 14 residues long. Germline assignment: CDR1 MDHEN and CDR2 SYDVKM. CDR3 coding DNA: TGTGCCAGCAGTTTTCAGGTTACGGCCAACGTCCTGACTTTC. It specifies CASSFQVTANVLTF. The full variable domain, its missing parts supplied by reference TRBV28 and TRBJ2-6, is DVKVTQSSRYLVKRTGEKVFLECVQDMDHENMFWYRQDPGLGLRLIYFSYDVKMKEKGDIPEGYSVSREKKERFSLILESASTNQTSMYLCASSFQVTANVLTFGAGSRLTVL.